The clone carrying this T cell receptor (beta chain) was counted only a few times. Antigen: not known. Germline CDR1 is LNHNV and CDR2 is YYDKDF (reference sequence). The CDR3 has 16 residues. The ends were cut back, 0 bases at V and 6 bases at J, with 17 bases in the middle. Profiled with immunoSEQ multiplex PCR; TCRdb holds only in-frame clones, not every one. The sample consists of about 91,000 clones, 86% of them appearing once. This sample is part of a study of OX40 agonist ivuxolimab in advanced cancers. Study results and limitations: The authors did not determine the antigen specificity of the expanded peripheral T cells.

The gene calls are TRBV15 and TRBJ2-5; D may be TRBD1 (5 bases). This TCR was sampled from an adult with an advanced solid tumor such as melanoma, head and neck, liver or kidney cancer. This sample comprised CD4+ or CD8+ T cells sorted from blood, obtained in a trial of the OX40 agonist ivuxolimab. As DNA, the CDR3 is TGTGCCACCAGCAGAGATCCCATGACAGCCAGCAAGACCCAGTACTTC. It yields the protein CATSRDPMTASKTQYF.